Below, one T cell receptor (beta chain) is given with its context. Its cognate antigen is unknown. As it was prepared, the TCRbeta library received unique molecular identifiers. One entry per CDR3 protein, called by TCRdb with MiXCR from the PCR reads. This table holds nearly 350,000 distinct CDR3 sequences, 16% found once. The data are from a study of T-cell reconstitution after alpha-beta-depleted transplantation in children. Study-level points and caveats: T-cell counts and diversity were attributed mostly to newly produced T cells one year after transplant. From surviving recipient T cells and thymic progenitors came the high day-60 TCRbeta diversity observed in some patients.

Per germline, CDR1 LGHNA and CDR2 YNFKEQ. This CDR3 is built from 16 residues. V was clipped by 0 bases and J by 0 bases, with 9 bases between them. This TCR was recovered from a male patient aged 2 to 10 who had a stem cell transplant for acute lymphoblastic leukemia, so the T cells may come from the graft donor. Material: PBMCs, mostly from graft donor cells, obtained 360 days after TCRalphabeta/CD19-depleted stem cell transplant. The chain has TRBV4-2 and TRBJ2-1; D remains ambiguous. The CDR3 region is CASSQDGRLSYNEQFF. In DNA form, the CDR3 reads TGTGCCAGCAGCCAAGACGGGCGGCTCTCCTACAATGAGCAGTTCTTC.